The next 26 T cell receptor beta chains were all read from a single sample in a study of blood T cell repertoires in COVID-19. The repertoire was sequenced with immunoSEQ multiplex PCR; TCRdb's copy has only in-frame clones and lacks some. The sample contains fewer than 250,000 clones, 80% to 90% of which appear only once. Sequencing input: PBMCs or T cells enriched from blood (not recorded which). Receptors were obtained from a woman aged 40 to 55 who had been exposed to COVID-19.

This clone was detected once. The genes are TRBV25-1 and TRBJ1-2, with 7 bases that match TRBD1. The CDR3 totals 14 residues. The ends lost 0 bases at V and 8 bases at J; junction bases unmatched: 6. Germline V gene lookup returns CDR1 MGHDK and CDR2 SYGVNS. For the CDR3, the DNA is TGTGCCAGCAGTGAATATCGAGGGGGCCGGGGCTACACCTTC. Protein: CASSEYRGGRGYTF.

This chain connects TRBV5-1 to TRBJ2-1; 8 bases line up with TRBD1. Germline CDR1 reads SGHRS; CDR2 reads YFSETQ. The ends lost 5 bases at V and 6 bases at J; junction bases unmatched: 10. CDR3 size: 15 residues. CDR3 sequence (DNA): TGCGCCAGCAGTGGTCCAGGGGGCATAGGCAATGAGCAGTTCTTC. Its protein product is CASSGPGGIGNEQFF.

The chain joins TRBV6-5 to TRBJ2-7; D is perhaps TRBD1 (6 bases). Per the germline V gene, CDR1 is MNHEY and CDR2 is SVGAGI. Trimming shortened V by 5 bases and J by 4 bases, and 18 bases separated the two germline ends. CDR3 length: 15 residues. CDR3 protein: CASSNHRVDLYEQYF. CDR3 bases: TGTGCCAGCAGTAACCACAGGGTCGACTTGTACGAGCAGTACTTC.

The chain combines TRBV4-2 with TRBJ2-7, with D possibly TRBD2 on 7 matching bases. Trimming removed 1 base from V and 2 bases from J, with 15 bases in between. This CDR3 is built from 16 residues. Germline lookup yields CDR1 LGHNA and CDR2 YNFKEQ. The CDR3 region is CASSQGGRGRTYEQYF. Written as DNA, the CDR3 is TGTGCCAGCAGCCAAGGAGGGCGGGGGCGTACCTACGAGCAGTACTTC.

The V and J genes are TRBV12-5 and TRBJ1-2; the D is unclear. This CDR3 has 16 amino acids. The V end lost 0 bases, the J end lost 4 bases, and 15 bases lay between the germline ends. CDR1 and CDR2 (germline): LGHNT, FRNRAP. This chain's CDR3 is CASGLVLRAVLYGYTF. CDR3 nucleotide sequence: TGTGCTAGTGGTTTGGTACTGCGGGCCGTGCTCTATGGCTACACCTTC.

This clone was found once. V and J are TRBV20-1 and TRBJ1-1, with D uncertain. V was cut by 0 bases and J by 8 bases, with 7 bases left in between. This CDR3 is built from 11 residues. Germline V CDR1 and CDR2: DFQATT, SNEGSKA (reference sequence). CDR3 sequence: CSARDSLEAFF. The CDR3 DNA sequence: TGCAGTGCTAGAGACAGTCTCGAAGCTTTCTTT.

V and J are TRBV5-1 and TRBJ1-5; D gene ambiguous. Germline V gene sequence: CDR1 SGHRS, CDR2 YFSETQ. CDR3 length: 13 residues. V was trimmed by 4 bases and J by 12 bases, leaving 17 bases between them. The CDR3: CASSLYSGGLQHF. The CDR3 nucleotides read TGCGCCAGCAGCCTCTATTCAGGAGGCCTCCAGCATTTT.

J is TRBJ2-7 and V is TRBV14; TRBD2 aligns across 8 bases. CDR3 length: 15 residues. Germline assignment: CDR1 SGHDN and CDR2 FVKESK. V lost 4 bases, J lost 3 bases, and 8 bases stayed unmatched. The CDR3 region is CASSPGGAGVYEQYF. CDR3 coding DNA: TGTGCCAGCAGCCCCGGGGGGGCCGGTGTCTACGAGCAGTACTTC.

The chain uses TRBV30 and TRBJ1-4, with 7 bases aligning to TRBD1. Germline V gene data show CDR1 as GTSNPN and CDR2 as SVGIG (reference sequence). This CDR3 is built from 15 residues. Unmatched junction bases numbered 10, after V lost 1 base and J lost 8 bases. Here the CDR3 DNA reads TGTGCCTGGAGTGCCCCGGACAGGAGAAGGGAAAAACTGTTTTTT. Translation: CAWSAPDRRREKLFF. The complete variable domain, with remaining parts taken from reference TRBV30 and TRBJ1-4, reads SQTIHQWPATLVQPVGSPLSLECTVEGTSNPNLYWYRQAAGRGLQLLFYSVGIGQISSEVPQNLSASRPQDRQFILSSKKLLLSDSGFYLCAWSAPDRRREKLFFGSGTQLSVL.

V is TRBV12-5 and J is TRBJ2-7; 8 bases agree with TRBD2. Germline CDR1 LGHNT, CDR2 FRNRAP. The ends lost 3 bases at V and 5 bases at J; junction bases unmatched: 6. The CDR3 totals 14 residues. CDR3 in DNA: TGTGCTAGTGGTTTCGGCGGGGGGCCTGACGAGCAGTACTTC. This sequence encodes CASGFGGGPDEQYF.

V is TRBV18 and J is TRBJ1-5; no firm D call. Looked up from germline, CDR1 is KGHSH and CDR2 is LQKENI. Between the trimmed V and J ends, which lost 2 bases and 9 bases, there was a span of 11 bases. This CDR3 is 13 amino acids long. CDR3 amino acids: CASSPGPIRPQHF. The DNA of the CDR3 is TGTGCCAGCTCACCAGGTCCGATCAGGCCCCAGCATTTT.

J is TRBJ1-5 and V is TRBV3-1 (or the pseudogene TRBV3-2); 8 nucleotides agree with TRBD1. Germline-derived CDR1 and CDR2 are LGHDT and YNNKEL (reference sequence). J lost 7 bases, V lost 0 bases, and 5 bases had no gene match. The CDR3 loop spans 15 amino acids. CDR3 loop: CASSQDDRGGQPQHF. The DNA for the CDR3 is TGTGCCAGCAGCCAAGATGACAGGGGTGGCCAGCCCCAGCATTTT.

The CDR3 DNA is TGTGCCAGCAGCCCGAGAAGGGGTGGGAGGAGGACTGAAGCTTTCTTT. It codes for CASSPRRGGRRTEAFF. The rearrangement links TRBV5-4 to TRBJ1-1; possible D gene TRBD1, 5 bases. Germline CDR1 is SGHNT and CDR2 is YYREEE (reference sequence). This CDR3 has 16 amino acids. V was shortened by 4 bases and J by 5 bases, with 21 bases between the two germline ends.

DNA for the CDR3: TGTGCCATCAGTCAGCGGGGGGTGGGCACCGGGGAGCTGTTTTTT. Amino acids: CAISQRGVGTGELFF. The chain is built from TRBV10-3 and TRBJ2-2; the match to TRBD2 covers 9 bases. There are 15 residues in the CDR3. Losses at the gene ends were 5 bases for V and 4 bases for J; bases not matched to a gene: 5. Germline V CDR1 and CDR2: ENHRY, SYGVKD.

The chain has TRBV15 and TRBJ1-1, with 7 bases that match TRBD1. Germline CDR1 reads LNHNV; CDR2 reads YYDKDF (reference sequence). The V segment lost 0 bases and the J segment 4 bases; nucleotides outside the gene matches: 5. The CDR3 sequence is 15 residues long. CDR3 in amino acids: CATSRERGPGTEAFF. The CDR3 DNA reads TGTGCCACCAGCAGAGAAAGGGGGCCGGGCACTGAAGCTTTCTTT.

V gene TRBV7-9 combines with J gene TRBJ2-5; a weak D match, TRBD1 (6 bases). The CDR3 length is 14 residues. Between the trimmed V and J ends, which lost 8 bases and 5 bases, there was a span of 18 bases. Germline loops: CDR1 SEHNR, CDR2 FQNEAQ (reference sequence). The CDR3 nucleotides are TGTGCCAGCGAGACAAATGGGGGCTGGGAGACCCAGTACTTC. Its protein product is CASETNGGWETQYF.

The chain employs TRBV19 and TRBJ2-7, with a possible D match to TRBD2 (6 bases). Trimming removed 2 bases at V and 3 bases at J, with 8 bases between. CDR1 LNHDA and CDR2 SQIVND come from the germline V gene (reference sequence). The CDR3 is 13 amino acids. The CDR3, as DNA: TGTGCCAGTAGTATAAACGGGGGCTACGAGCAGTACTTC. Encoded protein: CASSINGGYEQYF.

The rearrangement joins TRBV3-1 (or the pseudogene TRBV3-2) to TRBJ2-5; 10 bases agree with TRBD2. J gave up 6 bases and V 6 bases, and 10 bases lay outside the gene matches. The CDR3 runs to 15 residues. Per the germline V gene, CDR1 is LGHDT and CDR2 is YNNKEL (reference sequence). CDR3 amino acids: CASRGSAGGPKTQYF. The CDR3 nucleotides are TGTGCCAGCAGAGGTTCAGCGGGGGGGCCGAAGACCCAGTACTTC.

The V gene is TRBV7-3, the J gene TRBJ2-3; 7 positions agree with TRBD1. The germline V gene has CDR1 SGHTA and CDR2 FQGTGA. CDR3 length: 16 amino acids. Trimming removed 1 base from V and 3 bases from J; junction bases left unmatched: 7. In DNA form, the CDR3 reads TGTGCCAGCAGCTTAATGGTAACAGGGGCGACAGATACGCAGTATTTT. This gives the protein CASSLMVTGATDTQYF.

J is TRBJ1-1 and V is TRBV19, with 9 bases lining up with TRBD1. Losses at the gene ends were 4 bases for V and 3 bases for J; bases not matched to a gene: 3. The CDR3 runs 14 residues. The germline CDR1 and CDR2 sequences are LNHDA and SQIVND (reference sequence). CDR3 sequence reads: CASSNRGRDTEAFF. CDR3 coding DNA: TGTGCCAGTAGTAACAGGGGGCGCGACACTGAAGCTTTCTTT.

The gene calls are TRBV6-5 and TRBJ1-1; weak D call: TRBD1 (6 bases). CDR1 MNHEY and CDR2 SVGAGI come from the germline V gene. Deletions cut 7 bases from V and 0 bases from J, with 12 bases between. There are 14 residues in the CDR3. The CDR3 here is CASTQTGLNTEAFF. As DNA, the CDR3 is TGTGCCAGCACTCAGACAGGACTGAACACTGAAGCTTTCTTT.

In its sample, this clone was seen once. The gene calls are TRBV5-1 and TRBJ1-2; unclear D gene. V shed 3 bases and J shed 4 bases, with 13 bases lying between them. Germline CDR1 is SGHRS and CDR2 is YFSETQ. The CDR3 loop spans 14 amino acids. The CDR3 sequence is CASSSSQVAYGYTF. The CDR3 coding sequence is TGCGCCAGCAGCTCAAGCCAGGTGGCCTATGGCTACACCTTC.

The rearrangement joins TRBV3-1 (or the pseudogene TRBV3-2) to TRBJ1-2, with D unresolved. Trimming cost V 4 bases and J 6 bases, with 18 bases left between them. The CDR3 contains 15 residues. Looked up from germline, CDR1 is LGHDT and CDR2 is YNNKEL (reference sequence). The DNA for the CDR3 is TGTGCCAGCAGCCCCCCGGTATTAGTGGGCCATGGCTACACCTTC. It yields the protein CASSPPVLVGHGYTF.

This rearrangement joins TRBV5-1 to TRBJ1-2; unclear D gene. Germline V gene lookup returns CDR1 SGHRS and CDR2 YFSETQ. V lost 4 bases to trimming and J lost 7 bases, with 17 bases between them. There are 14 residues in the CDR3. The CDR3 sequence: CASSIHSTAAGYTF. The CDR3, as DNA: TGCGCCAGCAGCATTCACTCGACCGCGGCTGGCTACACCTTC.

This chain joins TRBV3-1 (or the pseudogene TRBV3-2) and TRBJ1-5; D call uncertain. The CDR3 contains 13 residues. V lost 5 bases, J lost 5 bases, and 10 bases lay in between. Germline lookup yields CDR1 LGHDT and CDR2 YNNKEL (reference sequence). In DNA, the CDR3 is TGTGCCAGCAGCGCCGGCGGAGATCAGCCCCAGCATTTT. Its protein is CASSAGGDQPQHF.

CDR3 residues: CASSGWSSGEGNEQFF. CDR3 sequence (DNA): TGTGCCAGCAGTGGGTGGTCTAGCGGGGAGGGCAATGAGCAGTTCTTC. The V and J genes are TRBV25-1 and TRBJ2-1; 9 nucleotides match TRBD2. The trim removed 4 bases at V and 6 bases at J, leaving 10 bases unmatched. The CDR3 contains 16 residues. Germline V gene data show CDR1 as MGHDK and CDR2 as SYGVNS. Complete variable domain (other parts from reference TRBV25-1 and TRBJ2-1): EADIYQTPRYLVIGTGKKITLECSQTMGHDKMYWYQQDPGMELHLIHYSYGVNSTEKGDLSSESTVSRIRTEHFPLTLESARPSHTSQYLCASSGWSSGEGNEQFFGPGTRLTVL.